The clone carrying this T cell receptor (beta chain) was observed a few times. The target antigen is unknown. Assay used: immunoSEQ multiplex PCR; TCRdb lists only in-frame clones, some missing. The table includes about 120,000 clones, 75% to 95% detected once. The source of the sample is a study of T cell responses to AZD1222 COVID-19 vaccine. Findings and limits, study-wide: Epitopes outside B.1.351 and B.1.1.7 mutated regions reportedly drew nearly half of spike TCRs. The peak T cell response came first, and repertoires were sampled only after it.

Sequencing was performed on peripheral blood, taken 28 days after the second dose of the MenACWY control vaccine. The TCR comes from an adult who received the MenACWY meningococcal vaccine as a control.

The chain's CDR3 is CAISGGSGTFYEQYF. CDR3 DNA sequence: TGTGCCATCAGTGGGGGGAGCGGCACCTTCTACGAGCAGTACTTC. This chain connects TRBV10-3 to TRBJ2-7; D is tentatively TRBD1 or TRBD2 (5 bases each). Germline V gives CDR1 ENHRY, CDR2 SYGVKD. Trimming cost V 4 bases and J 3 bases, with 16 bases left between them. CDR3 length: 15 amino acids.